This T cell receptor (beta chain) was sequenced for a study of blood T cell repertoires in COVID-19. Germline-derived CDR1 and CDR2 are SGHVS and FNYEAQ. The CDR3 extends over 14 amino acids. V lost 6 bases, J lost 5 bases, and 6 bases stayed unmatched. The table came from immunoSEQ multiplex PCR; TCRdb's copy has only in-frame clones and leaves some out. The sample has 300,000 to 350,000 clones, 88% seen once. This TCR was recovered from a man younger than 45 who had recovered from COVID-19. Sequencing used PBMCs or T cells enriched from blood (not recorded which). The rearrangement links TRBV7-6 to TRBJ2-5, with 10 bases fitting TRBD1. CDR3 sequence reads: CASRPKDRGETQYF. The CDR3 DNA is TGTGCCAGCAGGCCCAAGGACAGGGGGGAGACCCAGTACTTC.